The 28 T cell receptor beta chains listed next were all sequenced from one sample in a study of blood T cell repertoires in COVID-19. Measured with immunoSEQ multiplex PCR; TCRdb has only the in-frame clones, and not every one. This table has a few hundred thousand clones, 90% appearing once. The sample was PBMCs or T cells enriched from blood (not recorded which). All receptors derive from a woman aged 18-29 years with acute COVID-19.

The V call is TRBV30, the J call TRBJ1-5; D unresolved. Trimming took 3 bases from V and 7 from J, leaving 13 bases between them. The CDR3 contains 13 residues. CDR1 is GTSNPN, CDR2 SVGIG, per germline (reference sequence). The CDR3 loop reads CAWSPDGGQPQHF. CDR3 bases: TGTGCCTGGAGCCCCGACGGAGGCCAGCCCCAGCATTTT.

The genes are TRBV3-1 (or the pseudogene TRBV3-2) and TRBJ2-1, with 9 bases identical to TRBD1. From germline, CDR1 is LGHDT and CDR2 YNNKEL (reference sequence). This CDR3 spans 15 amino acids. The V and J ends lost 5 bases and 5 bases, in that order; junction bases with no gene match: 7. DNA for the CDR3: TGTGCCAGCAGCTTCCGGGACAGGGACGACAATGAGCAGTTCTTC. Its translation is CASSFRDRDDNEQFF.

J is TRBJ2-3 and V is TRBV10-3; D might be TRBD2 (6 bases). The germline CDR1 and CDR2 sequences are ENHRY and SYGVKD. V shed 11 bases and J shed 3 bases, with 15 bases lying between them. This CDR3 comprises 13 residues. The CDR3 DNA is TGTGCCTCCGGCGGGGCTACGACAGATACGCAGTATTTT. Amino acid sequence: CASGGATTDTQYF.

This clone was found a few times. V gene TRBV28 combines with J gene TRBJ1-3, with unresolved D. V shed 11 bases and J shed 3 bases, with 14 bases lying between them. The germline V gene encodes CDR1 MDHEN and CDR2 SYDVKM. The CDR3 consists of 13 residues. CDR3 amino acids: CAGLKSGGNTIYF. CDR3 nucleotides: TGTGCCGGCCTAAAGTCGGGTGGAAACACCATATATTTT.

The chain combines TRBV27 with TRBJ2-7, with 8 positions matching TRBD1. The CDR3 sequence is 15 residues long. Germline CDR1 MNHEY, CDR2 SMNVEV (reference sequence). J was trimmed by 4 bases and V by 6 bases; bases with no gene match: 11. CDR3 region: CASSNWGTGLYEQYF. CDR3 nucleotides: TGTGCCAGCAGCAATTGGGGGACAGGCCTATACGAGCAGTACTTC.

The chain is built from TRBV28 and TRBJ2-1, with 13 bases lining up with TRBD2. The V and J ends lost 3 bases and 4 bases, in that order; junction bases with no gene match: 6. Germline V gene sequence: CDR1 MDHEN, CDR2 SYDVKM. The CDR3 is 17 amino acids. The CDR3 region is CASSFPTSGREYNEQFF. CDR3 in DNA: TGTGCCAGCAGTTTTCCCACTAGCGGGAGGGAATACAATGAGCAGTTCTTC.

The V call is TRBV19, the J call TRBJ1-5; tentative D call: TRBD1 (5 bases). This CDR3 spans 16 amino acids. Trimming stripped 3 bases from V and 4 bases from J, with 16 bases between. The germline CDR1 and CDR2 sequences are LNHDA and SQIVND (reference sequence). CDR3 loop: CASSIVGARSNQPQHF. The CDR3 nucleotides are TGTGCCAGTAGTATTGTAGGGGCCAGGTCGAATCAGCCCCAGCATTTT. Looking up the rest from reference TRBV19 and TRBJ1-5 gives the full variable domain: DGGITQSPKYLFRKEGQNVTLSCEQNLNHDAMYWYRQDPGQGLRLIYYSQIVNDFQKGDIAEGYSVSREKKESFPLTVTSAQKNPTAFYLCASSIVGARSNQPQHFGDGTRLSIL.

This chain connects TRBV13 to TRBJ1-6, with TRBD1 matching 7 bases. V lost 4 bases and J lost 1; bases outside the gene matches: 7. CDR3 length: 17 residues. Germline assignment: CDR1 PRHDT and CDR2 FYEKMQ (reference sequence). CDR3 region: CASSSLTGTSYNSPLHF. Written as DNA, the CDR3 is TGTGCCAGCAGCTCGCTGACAGGGACATCCTATAATTCACCCCTCCACTTT. The variable domain in full, with the rest retrieved from reference TRBV13 and TRBJ1-6, is AAGVIQSPRHLIKEKRETATLKCYPIPRHDTVYWYQQGPGQDPQFLISFYEKMQSDKGSIPDRFSAQQFSDYHSELNMSSLELGDSALYFCASSSLTGTSYNSPLHFGNGTRLTVT.

This rearrangement joins TRBV28 to TRBJ2-1; D remains ambiguous. V lost 2 bases, J lost 1 base, and 6 bases lay in between. The germline V gene encodes CDR1 MDHEN and CDR2 SYDVKM. CDR3 length: 14 residues. DNA of the CDR3: TGTGCCAGCAGTTTAATAATGTCCTACAATGAGCAGTTCTTC. It translates to CASSLIMSYNEQFF. Full variable domain (missing parts from reference TRBV28 and TRBJ2-1): DVKVTQSSRYLVKRTGEKVFLECVQDMDHENMFWYRQDPGLGLRLIYFSYDVKMKEKGDIPEGYSVSREKKERFSLILESASTNQTSMYLCASSLIMSYNEQFFGPGTRLTVL.

The chain combines TRBV28 with TRBJ1-5, with TRBD1 identical over 8 bases. The CDR3 length is 18 residues. Germline V gives CDR1 MDHEN, CDR2 SYDVKM. Germline trimming cut 3 bases from V and 4 bases from J; bases unmatched to any gene: 14. Here the CDR3 reads CASSFLSGQGGWNQPQHF. For the CDR3, the DNA is TGTGCCAGCAGTTTCCTTTCCGGACAGGGAGGTTGGAATCAGCCCCAGCATTTT.

This clone appeared a single time. The rearrangement joins TRBV19 to TRBJ2-1; D may be TRBD1 (5 bases). The CDR3 runs 13 residues. V dropped 9 bases and J dropped 0 bases, with 9 bases sitting between them. Germline V gives CDR1 LNHDA, CDR2 SQIVND (reference sequence). The DNA of the CDR3 is TGTGCCAGCCAGGGTTCCTCCTACAATGAGCAGTTCTTC. Protein product: CASQGSSYNEQFF.

In its sample, this clone was seen a few times. V gene TRBV6-6 combines with J gene TRBJ1-5, with 7 bases lining up with TRBD1. CDR1 is MNHNY, CDR2 SVGAGI, per germline (reference sequence). V lost 8 bases and J lost 4; bases outside the gene matches: 5. This CDR3 contains 13 residues. The CDR3: CASRGDRNQPQHF. The CDR3 DNA sequence: TGTGCCAGCCGAGGGGACAGAAATCAGCCCCAGCATTTT.

This chain links TRBV19 with TRBJ1-5; no clear D gene. V lost 3 bases, J lost 5 bases, and 17 bases lay in between. The CDR3 is made up of 16 amino acids. Germline loops: CDR1 LNHDA, CDR2 SQIVND (reference sequence). The CDR3 sequence: CASSISTAPSDQPQHF. Here the CDR3 DNA reads TGTGCCAGTAGTATCTCCACAGCCCCATCAGATCAGCCCCAGCATTTT.

This clone has a handful of counts. The V call is TRBV28, the J call TRBJ1-2, with D unresolved. CDR1 and CDR2 from the germline V gene are MDHEN and SYDVKM. Trimming stripped 5 bases from V and 3 bases from J, with 7 bases between. The CDR3 length is 12 residues. The CDR3 nucleotides are TGTGCCAGCAGTGGGCGGGACTATGGCTACACCTTC. Translating gives CASSGRDYGYTF.

CDR3 loop: CASSQLLAGEHNEQFF. CDR3 coding DNA: TGCGCCAGCAGCCAGCTACTAGCGGGAGAACACAATGAGCAGTTCTTC. The chain combines TRBV4-1 with TRBJ2-1; 11 nucleotides agree with TRBD2. The germline V gene has CDR1 MGHRA and CDR2 YSYEKL. The CDR3 extends over 16 amino acids. J lost 5 bases, V lost 3 bases, and 6 bases had no gene match.

CDR3: CASSGQGMLDEQFF. The CDR3 region has the DNA TGCGCCAGCAGTGGACAGGGAATGCTTGATGAGCAGTTCTTC. The chain recombines TRBV5-1 with TRBJ2-1; 8 bases map to TRBD1. CDR3 length: 14 amino acids. Germline V gives CDR1 SGHRS, CDR2 YFSETQ. After removal of 5 bases from V and 8 bases from J, the junction contained 9 bases not matched to a gene.

The CDR3 nucleotides are TGTGCCAGCAGTTTAAGTCAGGGGAGGGACACTGAAGCTTTCTTT. Protein product: CASSLSQGRDTEAFF. The chain is built from TRBV28 and TRBJ1-1; the D gene is possibly TRBD1 (6 bases). The CDR3 is made up of 15 amino acids. V was clipped by 2 bases and J by 3 bases, with 13 bases between them. CDR1 MDHEN and CDR2 SYDVKM come from the germline V gene.

The chain joins TRBV6-1 to TRBJ2-7, with TRBD2 identical over 8 bases. Germline-derived CDR1 and CDR2 are MNHNS and SASEGT. The trim removed 4 bases at V and 0 bases at J, leaving 8 bases unmatched. The CDR3 has 16 residues. Written as DNA, the CDR3 is TGTGCCAGCAGTGCTAAGACCAGCGGGAGCTCCTACGAGCAGTACTTC. Its translation is CASSAKTSGSSYEQYF.

The chain uses TRBV28 and TRBJ2-2, with TRBD2 as a possible D gene (6 bases). The V and J ends lost 2 bases and 7 bases respectively, with 11 bases between them. The CDR3 has 14 amino acids. From germline, CDR1 is MDHEN and CDR2 SYDVKM. The CDR3 spells CASSLAGSSGELFF. The CDR3 DNA reads TGTGCCAGCAGTTTAGCGGGGAGTAGCGGGGAGCTGTTTTTT.

The chain joins TRBV6-5 to TRBJ2-5; tentatively, D is TRBD2 (7 bases). From germline, CDR1 is MNHEY and CDR2 SVGAGI. The CDR3 contains 13 residues. Trimming took 6 bases from V and 5 from J, leaving 13 bases between them. CDR3 in amino acids: CASSRGAWETQYF. In nucleotides, the CDR3 is TGTGCCAGCAGCCGGGGGGCTTGGGAGACCCAGTACTTC.

The chain links TRBV29-1 to TRBJ1-1; D is possibly TRBD1 (5 bases). Trimming left V 6 bases short and J 5 bases short, with 13 bases between. The germline CDR1 and CDR2 sequences are SQVTM and ANQGSEA. This CDR3 contains 12 residues. The CDR3 DNA is TGCAGCGTGTCGACAGAAAAAACTGAAGCTTTCTTT. This translates into CSVSTEKTEAFF.

The V call is TRBV27, the J call TRBJ2-1; 7 bases match TRBD2. The V gene's germline CDR1 is MNHEY and CDR2 SMNVEV (reference sequence). Unmatched junction bases numbered 5, after V lost 3 bases and J lost 3 bases. The CDR3 has 15 residues. CDR3 coding DNA: TGTGCCAGCAGTTTGGTCTGGGACTACTACAATGAGCAGTTCTTC. This codes for CASSLVWDYYNEQFF.

The chain uses TRBV10-3 and TRBJ2-2, with 9 bases matching TRBD2. Germline CDR1 ENHRY, CDR2 SYGVKD. J lost 4 bases, V lost 0 bases, and 9 bases had no gene match. The CDR3 has 18 amino acids. CDR3 residues: CAISESREGTPLTGELFF. The CDR3 nucleotides are TGTGCCATCAGTGAGTCGCGGGAGGGAACCCCCCTCACCGGGGAGCTGTTTTTT.

The chain couples TRBV6-1 to TRBJ2-7; possible D gene TRBD1, 6 bases. In germline, CDR1 is MNHNS, CDR2 SASEGT. The CDR3 extends over 14 amino acids. V lost 2 bases, J lost 2 bases, and 10 bases lay in between. The CDR3 DNA sequence: TGTGCCAGCAGTGAACAGGGGTTTCCCTACGAGCAGTACTTC. The encoded protein is CASSEQGFPYEQYF.

CDR3 DNA sequence: TGTGCCAGTACAAGGCTTTTAGCATCGCCCCAGCATTTT. It encodes CASTRLLASPQHF. The chain recombines TRBV28 with TRBJ1-5, with unresolved D. Germline CDR1 reads MDHEN; CDR2 reads SYDVKM. Trimming took off 9 bases at V and 9 bases at J, with 18 bases between the two ends. This CDR3 spans 13 amino acids.

The table lists this clone with a few counts. The chain combines TRBV29-1 with TRBJ1-5, with 7 bases matching TRBD1. After removal of 8 bases from V and 2 bases from J, the junction contained 6 bases not matched to a gene. CDR3 length equals 13 residues. CDR1 is SQVTM and CDR2 is ANQGSEA in the germline V gene. The CDR3 loop is CSTSTGGNQPQHF. The CDR3 region has the DNA TGCAGCACCTCTACAGGGGGCAATCAGCCCCAGCATTTT. The full variable domain, its missing parts supplied by reference TRBV29-1 and TRBJ1-5, is SAVISQKPSRDICQRGTSLTIQCQVDSQVTMMFWYRQQPGQSLTLIATANQGSEATYESGFVIDKFPISRPNLTFSTLTVSNMSPEDSSIYLCSTSTGGNQPQHFGDGTRLSIL.

The chain combines TRBV13 with TRBJ2-1; a possible D gene is TRBD2 (7 bases). There are 16 residues in the CDR3. CDR1 is PRHDT and CDR2 is FYEKMQ in the germline V gene (reference sequence). Trimming took 5 bases from V and 7 from J, leaving 21 bases between them. The CDR3 DNA reads TGTGCCAGCAGCACCAGGGGTTGGGAGGGTATGAATGAGCAGTTCTTC. This sequence encodes CASSTRGWEGMNEQFF.

The J gene is TRBJ1-5, the V gene TRBV6-6; D not certain. This CDR3 has 12 amino acids. V was clipped by 7 bases and J by 5 bases, with 9 bases between them. Germline CDR1 MNHNY, CDR2 SVGAGI (reference sequence). In DNA, the CDR3 is TGTGCCAGCACCCGAGGAGATCAGCCCCAGCATTTT. It specifies CASTRGDQPQHF.